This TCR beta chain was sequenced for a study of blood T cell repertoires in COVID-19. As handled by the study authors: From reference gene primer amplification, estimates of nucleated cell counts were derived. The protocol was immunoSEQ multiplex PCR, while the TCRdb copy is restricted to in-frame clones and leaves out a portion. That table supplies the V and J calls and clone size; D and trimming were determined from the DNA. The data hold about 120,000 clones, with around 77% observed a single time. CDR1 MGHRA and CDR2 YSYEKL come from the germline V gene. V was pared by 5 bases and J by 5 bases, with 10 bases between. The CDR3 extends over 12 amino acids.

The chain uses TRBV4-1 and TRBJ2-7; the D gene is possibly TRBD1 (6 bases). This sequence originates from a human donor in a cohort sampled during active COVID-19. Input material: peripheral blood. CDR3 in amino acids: CASSSRGDEQYF. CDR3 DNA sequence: TGCGCCAGCAGCTCCAGGGGCGACGAGCAGTACTTC.